This T cell receptor (beta chain) was sequenced for a study of neurological immune-mediated disorders. Study conclusions and caveats: The greatest TCR clonal expansion occurred in HTLV-1-associated myelopathy and the least in multiple sclerosis, which fell below healthy controls. None of the CDR3 amino acid sequences of expanded clones recurred across subjects, suggesting private repertoires in all groups.

Comment on this clonotype: Its cognate antigen is unknown.

The cDNA came from 5'RACE with 10-nucleotide random UMIs. TCRdb fed the 5' RACE reads into MiXCR, producing one record per CDR3 protein. The repertoire consists of about 62,000 distinct CDR3 sequences, with around 4.7% occurring once and the leading ten covering 3.4%. A total of 2 million PBMCs stored at -80 degrees C provided the unsorted libraries. Germline CDR1 reads MNHEY; CDR2 reads SMNVEV (reference sequence). Germline trimming cut 6 bases from V and 3 bases from J; bases unmatched to any gene: 11. This CDR3 contains 16 residues. The sequence derives from a woman between 45 and 60 years old with multiple sclerosis. The specimen was PBMCs. The rearrangement links TRBV27 to TRBJ2-7; TRBD1 matches 10 bases. The DNA for the CDR3 is TGTGCCAGCAGCCGCCCGAGGGGACAGGGGTACTACGAGCAGTACTTC. Translating it yields CASSRPRGQGYYEQYF.